What follows is one T cell receptor (beta chain) and its context. No antigen is known for it. Base qualities were left out, and no much larger clone turns up one base away. TCRbeta CDR3 regions were amplified from genomic DNA using the immunoSEQ Assay, a bias-controlled multiplex PCR. In the original analysis: Nucleated cell counts per sample were estimated from amplification of reference gene primers within the assay. Sequence reads were collapsed and filtered to measure the absolute abundance of every unique TCRbeta CDR3 rearrangement. For each sample, productive Simpson clonality was calculated by taking the square root of Simpson's diversity index across productive rearrangements. TCRdb's version of the immuneACCESS table is confined to in-frame rearrangements and falls short of the full clone set. An unresolved V gene accounts for under half of the shortfall where checked; the remainder is of unknown origin. That table gives V, J and clone size, and the DNA gave D and trimming. The sample table holds hundreds of thousands of clones, of which 85% to 90% were seen once. The top ten clonotypes cover around 10% of the sample.

This specimen belongs to a study of blood T cell repertoires in COVID-19 (dated by TCRdb to about 2020). As for the study more broadly: The collaborator samples originated in the United States, Italy and Spain and spanned the acute and convalescent phases of COVID-19. The prospective study material was composed of cDNA or gDNA derived from T cells, B-cell-depleted T cells, or PBMCs. Subjects who had been exposed to COVID-19, were actively infected with it, or had recovered from it provided the deeply sampled blood TCRbeta repertoires that made up the dataset. The repertoires were made available in a free public database intended to serve as a resource for research on the immune response to SARS-CoV-2. Samples came from the ongoing ImmuneRACE study (first 160 participants) plus 1,254 subjects from 6 global collaborators. The sample metadata nearly always contained a de-identified subject ID, COVID-19 status, age in years and sex. Where available, HLA class I and class II types were taken from metadata supplied by the sample provider and were not determined by assay-based typing. On the study overall, not on this receptor specifically: How much clinical and demographic metadata was included differed by source and by participant, and the metadata was provided uncurated.

In the prospective study, participants were 18 to 89 years old, resided in about two dozen geographic areas of the United States, and were enrolled through a virtual design. To assign participants to cohorts, the prospective study relied on clinical history that participants themselves reported in a screening survey and a study questionnaire. ImmuneRACE Cohort 3 recovered participants were defined by two consecutive negative NP/OP PCR tests, healthcare professional clearance, or symptom resolution. In the prospective study, mobile phlebotomists collected whole blood, serum and a nasopharyngeal or oropharyngeal swab from each participant. Participants in the prospective study had the option to provide additional blood draws and questionnaires over a roughly two-month period. Before DNA extraction, prospective study blood samples were shipped either frozen or at room temperature. Per the germline V gene (reference sequence), MNHNY is the CDR1 and SVGAGI is the CDR2. The CDR3, cysteine through phenylalanine, is 16 amino acids long. Only the CDR3 DNA stays, 48 bases, in frame from base 1. The junction shows trimming of 7 bases on V and 5 bases on J, and the gene matches do not reach 14 bases of it.

The sequencing input was PBMCs or T cells enriched from blood (not recorded which). The rearrangement combines TRBV6-6 with TRBJ2-5, with 9 central nucleotides matching TRBD1. The origin of this receptor is a man aged 35 to 55 who had recovered from COVID-19. The CDR3 in this case is CASNKRTGAFAETQYF. Read as DNA, the sequence is TGTGCCAGCAACAAGAGGACAGGGGCTTTTGCGGAGACCCAGTACTTC.